This entry is about one T cell receptor beta chain. Antigen specificity is unknown. This sample stems from a study of blood T cells in healthy people across ages. Study-wide results and caveats: Long-lived donors had more naive CD4+ cells and higher diversity than aged donors. Samples with more naive T cells showed higher observed beta diversity.

Combining a sample-barcoded 5' primer with a J-beta primer mix, a second PCR ran for roughly 7 to 11 cycles. Researchers report that a template-switch adaptor with 12 random nucleotides tagged each cDNA molecule. TCRdb fed the 5' RACE reads into MiXCR, producing one record per CDR3 protein. Here the sample spans some 900,000 distinct CDR3 sequences, roughly 48% being singletons. V gave up 4 bases and J gave up 3 bases; unmatched junction bases: 6. The CDR3 loop spans 16 amino acids. The germline V gene encodes CDR1 SEHNR and CDR2 FQNEAQ (reference sequence). The TCR sequence derives from a man aged 30 to 39 in good health. The sequenced sample was blood. This chain uses TRBV7-9 with TRBJ1-2; 12 bases map to TRBD1. The CDR3 coding sequence is TGTGCCAGCAGCTCCGGGACAGGGGGCGCGGACTATGGCTACACCTTC. Its protein is CASSSGTGGADYGYTF.